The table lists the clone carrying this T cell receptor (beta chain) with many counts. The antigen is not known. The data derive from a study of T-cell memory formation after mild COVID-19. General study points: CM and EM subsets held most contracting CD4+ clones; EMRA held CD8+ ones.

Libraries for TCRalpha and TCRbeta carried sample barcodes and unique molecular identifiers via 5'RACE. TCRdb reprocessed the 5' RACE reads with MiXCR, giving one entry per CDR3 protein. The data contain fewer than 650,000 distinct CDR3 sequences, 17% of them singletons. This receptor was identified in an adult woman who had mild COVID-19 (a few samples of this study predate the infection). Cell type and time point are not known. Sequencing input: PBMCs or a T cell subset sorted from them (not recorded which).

The chain's CDR3 is CASSQGLTGELFF. The CDR3 region has the DNA TGTGCCAGCAGTCAGGGCCTTACCGGGGAGCTGTTTTTT. The chain has TRBV12-3 or TRBV12-4 and TRBJ2-2, with D perhaps TRBD1 (5 bases). V dropped 5 bases and J dropped 5 bases, with 9 bases sitting between them. The CDR3 is made up of 13 amino acids.